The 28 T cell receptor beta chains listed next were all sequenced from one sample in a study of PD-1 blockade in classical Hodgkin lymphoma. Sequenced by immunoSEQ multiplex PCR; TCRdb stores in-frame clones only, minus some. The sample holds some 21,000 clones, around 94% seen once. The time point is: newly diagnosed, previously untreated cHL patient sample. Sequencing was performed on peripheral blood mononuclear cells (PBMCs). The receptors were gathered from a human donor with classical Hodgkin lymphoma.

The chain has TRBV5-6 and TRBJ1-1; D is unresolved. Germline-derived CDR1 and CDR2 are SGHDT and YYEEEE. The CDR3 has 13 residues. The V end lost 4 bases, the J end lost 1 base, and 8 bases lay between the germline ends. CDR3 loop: CASSPRPNTEAFF. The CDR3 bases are TGTGCCAGCAGCCCGAGACCGAACACTGAAGCTTTCTTT.

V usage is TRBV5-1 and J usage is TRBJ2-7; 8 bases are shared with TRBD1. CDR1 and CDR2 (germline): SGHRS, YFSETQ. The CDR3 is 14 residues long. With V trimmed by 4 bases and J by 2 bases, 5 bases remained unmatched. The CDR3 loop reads CASSTDRATYEQYF. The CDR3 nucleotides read TGCGCCAGCAGCACGGACAGGGCGACCTACGAGCAGTACTTC.

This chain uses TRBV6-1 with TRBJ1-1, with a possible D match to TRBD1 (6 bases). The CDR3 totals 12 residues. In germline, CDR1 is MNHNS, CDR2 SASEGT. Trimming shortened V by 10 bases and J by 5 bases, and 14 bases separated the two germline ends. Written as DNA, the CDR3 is TGTGCCACCCGGGGGGGCTGGACTGAAGCTTTCTTT. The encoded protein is CATRGGWTEAFF.

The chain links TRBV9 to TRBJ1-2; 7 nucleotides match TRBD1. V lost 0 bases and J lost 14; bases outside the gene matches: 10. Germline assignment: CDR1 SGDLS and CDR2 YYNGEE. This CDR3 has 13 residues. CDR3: CASSVDVAGGLTF. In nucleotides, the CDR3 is TGTGCCAGCAGCGTAGATGTGGCAGGGGGTTTAACCTTC.

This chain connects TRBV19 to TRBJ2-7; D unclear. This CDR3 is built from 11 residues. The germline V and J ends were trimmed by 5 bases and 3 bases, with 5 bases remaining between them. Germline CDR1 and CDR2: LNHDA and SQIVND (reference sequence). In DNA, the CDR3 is TGTGCCAGTAGTGCCGACTACGAGCAGTACTTC. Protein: CASSADYEQYF.

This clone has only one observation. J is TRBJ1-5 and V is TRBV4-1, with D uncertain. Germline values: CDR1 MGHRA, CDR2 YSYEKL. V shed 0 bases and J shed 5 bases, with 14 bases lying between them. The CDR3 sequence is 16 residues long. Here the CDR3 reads CASSQEFDTFHQPQHF. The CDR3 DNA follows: TGCGCCAGCAGCCAAGAATTCGACACTTTCCATCAGCCCCAGCATTTT.

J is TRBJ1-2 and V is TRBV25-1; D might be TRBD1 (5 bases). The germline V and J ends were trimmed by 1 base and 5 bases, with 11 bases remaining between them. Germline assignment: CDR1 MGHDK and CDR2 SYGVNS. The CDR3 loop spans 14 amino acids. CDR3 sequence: CASSESGTQYGYTF. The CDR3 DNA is TGTGCCAGCAGTGAATCGGGGACGCAGTATGGCTACACCTTC.

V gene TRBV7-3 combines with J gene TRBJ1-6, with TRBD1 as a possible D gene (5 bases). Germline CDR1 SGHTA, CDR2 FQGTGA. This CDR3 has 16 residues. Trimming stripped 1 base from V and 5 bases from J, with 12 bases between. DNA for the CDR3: TGTGCCAGCAGCTTAAAGGCAGGGTGGCATAATTCACCCCTCCACTTT. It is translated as CASSLKAGWHNSPLHF. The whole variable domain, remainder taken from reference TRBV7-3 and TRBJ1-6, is GAGVSQTPSNKVTEKGKYVELRCDPISGHTALYWYRQSLGQGPEFLIYFQGTGAADDSGLPNDRFFAVRPEGSVSTLKIQRTERGDSAVYLCASSLKAGWHNSPLHFGNGTRLTVT.

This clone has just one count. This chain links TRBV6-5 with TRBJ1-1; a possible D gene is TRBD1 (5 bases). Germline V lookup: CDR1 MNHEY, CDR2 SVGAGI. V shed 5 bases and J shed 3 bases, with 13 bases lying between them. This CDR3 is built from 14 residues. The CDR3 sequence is CASSPRRGYTEAFF. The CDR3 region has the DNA TGTGCCAGCAGTCCAAGACGGGGGTACACTGAAGCTTTCTTT.

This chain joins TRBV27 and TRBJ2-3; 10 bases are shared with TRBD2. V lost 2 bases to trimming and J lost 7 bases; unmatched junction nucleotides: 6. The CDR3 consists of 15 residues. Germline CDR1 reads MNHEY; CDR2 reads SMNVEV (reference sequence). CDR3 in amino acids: CASSLPGLAEHTQYF. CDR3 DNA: TGTGCCAGCAGTTTACCCGGACTAGCGGAACATACGCAGTATTTT.

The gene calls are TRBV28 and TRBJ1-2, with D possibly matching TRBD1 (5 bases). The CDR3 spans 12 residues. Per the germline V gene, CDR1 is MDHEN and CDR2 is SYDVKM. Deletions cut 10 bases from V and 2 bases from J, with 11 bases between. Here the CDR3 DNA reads TGTGCCACGACAGTTTACAACTATGGCTACACCTTC. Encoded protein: CATTVYNYGYTF.

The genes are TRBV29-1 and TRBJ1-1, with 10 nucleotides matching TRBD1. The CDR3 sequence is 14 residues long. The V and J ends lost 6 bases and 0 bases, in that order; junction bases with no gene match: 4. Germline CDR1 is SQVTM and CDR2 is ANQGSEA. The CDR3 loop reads CSVGDRGMNTEAFF. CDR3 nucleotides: TGCAGCGTGGGGGACAGGGGTATGAACACTGAAGCTTTCTTT.

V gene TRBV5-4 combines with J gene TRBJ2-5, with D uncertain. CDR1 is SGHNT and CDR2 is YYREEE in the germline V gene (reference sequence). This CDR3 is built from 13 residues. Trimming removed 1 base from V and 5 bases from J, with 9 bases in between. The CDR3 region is CASSLSFWETQYF. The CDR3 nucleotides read TGTGCCAGCAGCTTGTCATTTTGGGAGACCCAGTACTTC.

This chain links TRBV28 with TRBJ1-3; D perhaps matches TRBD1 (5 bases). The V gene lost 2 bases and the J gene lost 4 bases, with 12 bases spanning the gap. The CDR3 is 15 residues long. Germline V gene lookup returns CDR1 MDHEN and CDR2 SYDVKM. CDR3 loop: CASSLRAGYGNTIYF. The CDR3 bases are TGTGCCAGCAGTTTAAGGGCAGGGTACGGAAACACCATATATTTT.

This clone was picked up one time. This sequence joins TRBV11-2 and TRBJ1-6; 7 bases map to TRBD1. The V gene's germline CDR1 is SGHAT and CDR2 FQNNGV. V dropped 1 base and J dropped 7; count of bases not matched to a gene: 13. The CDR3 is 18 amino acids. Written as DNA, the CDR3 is TGTGCCAGCAGCTTAGGTTGGGGGACAGACACCCCAAATTCACCCCTCCACTTT. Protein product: CASSLGWGTDTPNSPLHF.

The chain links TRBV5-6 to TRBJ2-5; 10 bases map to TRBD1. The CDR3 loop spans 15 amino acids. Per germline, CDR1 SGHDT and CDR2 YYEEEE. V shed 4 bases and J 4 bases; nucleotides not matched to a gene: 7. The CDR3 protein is CASSVVTGGTETQYF. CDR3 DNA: TGTGCCAGCAGCGTTGTGACAGGGGGCACAGAGACCCAGTACTTC. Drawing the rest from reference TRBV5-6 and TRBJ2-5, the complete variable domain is DAGVTQSPTHLIKTRGQQVTLRCSPKSGHDTVSWYQQALGQGPQFIFQYYEEEERQRGNFPDRFSGHQFPNYSSELNVNALLLGDSALYLCASSVVTGGTETQYFGPGTRLLVL.

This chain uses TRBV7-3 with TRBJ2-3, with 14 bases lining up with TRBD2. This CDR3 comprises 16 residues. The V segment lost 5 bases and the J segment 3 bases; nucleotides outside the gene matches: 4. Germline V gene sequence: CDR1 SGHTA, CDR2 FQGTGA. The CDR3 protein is CASSARTSGGTDTQYF. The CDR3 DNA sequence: TGTGCCAGCAGCGCCCGGACTAGCGGGGGGACAGATACGCAGTATTTT. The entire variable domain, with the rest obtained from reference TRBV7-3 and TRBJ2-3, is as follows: GAGVSQTPSNKVTEKGKYVELRCDPISGHTALYWYRQSLGQGPEFLIYFQGTGAADDSGLPNDRFFAVRPEGSVSTLKIQRTERGDSAVYLCASSARTSGGTDTQYFGPGTRLTVL.

As DNA, the CDR3 is TGCGCCAGCAGCCAAGGTCACCCGTCGTTGGTGGGAGTGAACACTGAAGCTTTCTTT. Translated: CASSQGHPSLVGVNTEAFF. This sequence joins TRBV4-3 and TRBJ1-1; unclear D gene. CDR3 length equals 19 residues. V lost 1 base and J lost 0, with 21 bases in between. CDR1 is LGHNA, CDR2 YSLEER, per germline.

The CDR3 loop reads CASSVTDRVQKLFF. In nucleotides, the CDR3 is TGTGCCAGCAGCGTTACCGACAGGGTGCAAAAACTGTTTTTT. V usage is TRBV5-8 and J usage is TRBJ1-4; 7 nucleotides align to TRBD1. Unmatched junction bases numbered 9, after V lost 4 bases and J lost 9 bases. Germline-derived CDR1 and CDR2 are SGHTS and YDEGEE. This CDR3 contains 14 residues.

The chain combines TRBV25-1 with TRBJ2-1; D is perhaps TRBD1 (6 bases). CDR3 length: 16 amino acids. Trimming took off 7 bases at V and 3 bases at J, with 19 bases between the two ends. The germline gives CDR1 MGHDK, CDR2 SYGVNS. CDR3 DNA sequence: TGTGCCAGCAATCCAGGGGCCAGGACCAACTACAATGAGCAGTTCTTC. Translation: CASNPGARTNYNEQFF. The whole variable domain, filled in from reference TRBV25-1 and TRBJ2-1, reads EADIYQTPRYLVIGTGKKITLECSQTMGHDKMYWYQQDPGMELHLIHYSYGVNSTEKGDLSSESTVSRIRTEHFPLTLESARPSHTSQYLCASNPGARTNYNEQFFGPGTRLTVL.

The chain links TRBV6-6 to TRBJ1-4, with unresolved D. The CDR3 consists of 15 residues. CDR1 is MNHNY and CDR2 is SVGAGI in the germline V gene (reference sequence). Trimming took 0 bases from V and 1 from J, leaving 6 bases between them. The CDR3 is CASSYSAGTNEKLFF. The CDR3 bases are TGTGCCAGCAGTTACTCAGCAGGAACTAATGAAAAACTGTTTTTT.

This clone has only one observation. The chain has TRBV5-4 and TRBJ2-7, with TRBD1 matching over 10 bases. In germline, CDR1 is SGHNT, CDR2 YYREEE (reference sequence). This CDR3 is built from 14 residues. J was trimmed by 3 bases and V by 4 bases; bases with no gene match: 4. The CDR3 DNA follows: TGTGCCAGCAGCCGACAGGGGGCCGTCTACGAGCAGTACTTC. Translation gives CASSRQGAVYEQYF.

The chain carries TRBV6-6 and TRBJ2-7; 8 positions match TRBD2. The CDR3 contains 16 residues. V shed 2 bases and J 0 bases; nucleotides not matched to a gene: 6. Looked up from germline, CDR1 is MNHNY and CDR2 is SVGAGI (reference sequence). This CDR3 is CASSYTSGGLSYEQYF. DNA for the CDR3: TGTGCCAGCAGTTACACCAGCGGGGGCCTCTCCTACGAGCAGTACTTC.

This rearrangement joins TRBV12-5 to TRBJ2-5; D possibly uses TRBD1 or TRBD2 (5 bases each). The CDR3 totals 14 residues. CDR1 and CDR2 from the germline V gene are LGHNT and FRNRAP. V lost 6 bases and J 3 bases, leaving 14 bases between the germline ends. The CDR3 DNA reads TGTGCTAGTGGACCAGGGTTCGGGGAAGAGACCCAGTACTTC. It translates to CASGPGFGEETQYF.

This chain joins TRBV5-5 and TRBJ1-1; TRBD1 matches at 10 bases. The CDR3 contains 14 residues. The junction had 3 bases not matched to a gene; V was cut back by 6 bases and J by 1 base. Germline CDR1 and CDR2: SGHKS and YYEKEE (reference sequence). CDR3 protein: CASIRTGGNTEAFF. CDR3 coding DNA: TGTGCCAGCATCCGGACAGGGGGGAACACTGAAGCTTTCTTT.

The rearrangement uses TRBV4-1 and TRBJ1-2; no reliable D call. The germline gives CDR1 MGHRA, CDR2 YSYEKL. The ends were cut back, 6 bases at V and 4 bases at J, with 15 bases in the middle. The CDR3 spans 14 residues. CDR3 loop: CASRQPRTTYGYTF. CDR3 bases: TGCGCCAGCAGGCAACCCAGAACGACCTATGGCTACACCTTC.

The CDR3 DNA reads as TGCGCCAGCAGGCAACAGGGGGCGGACGAGCAGTACTTC. It yields the protein CASRQQGADEQYF. The V call is TRBV5-1, the J call TRBJ2-7; the match to TRBD1 covers 9 bases. J lost 5 bases, V lost 5 bases, and 5 bases had no gene match. Germline assignment: CDR1 SGHRS and CDR2 YFSETQ. The CDR3 is made up of 13 amino acids.

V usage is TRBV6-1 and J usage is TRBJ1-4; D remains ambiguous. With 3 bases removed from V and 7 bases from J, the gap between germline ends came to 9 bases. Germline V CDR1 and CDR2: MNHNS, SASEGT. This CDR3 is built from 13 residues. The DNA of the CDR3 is TGTGCCAGCAGTGACGCCCGCGGTGAAAAACTGTTTTTT. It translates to CASSDARGEKLFF.